A single sample is the source of the 12 T cell receptor beta chains below, sequenced in a study of cytomegalovirus exposure and HLA in healthy donors. Primers included in the PCR were 60 Vbeta and 13 Jbeta primers. Produced via immunoSEQ multiplex PCR; TCRdb's table is partial and in-frame only. The table lists some 55,000 clones. The sequencing input was PBMCs. Source of these receptors: a woman in her thirties or forties in good health and CMV-seronegative.

The chain uses TRBV4-3 and TRBJ2-1; 9 nucleotides agree with TRBD1. Per the germline V gene, CDR1 is LGHNA and CDR2 is YSLEER. Trimming took 1 base from V and 4 from J; bases not matched to a gene: 5. This CDR3 has 16 residues. The CDR3 coding sequence is TGCGCCAGCAGCCAAGGCCTGGGGACAGGGTACAATGAGCAGTTCTTC. Its protein product is CASSQGLGTGYNEQFF.

The V call is TRBV30, the J call TRBJ2-1; 8 bases are a match to TRBD2. The CDR3 is made up of 13 amino acids. The germline CDR1 and CDR2 sequences are GTSNPN and SVGIG (reference sequence). The V and J ends lost 4 bases and 7 bases, in that order; junction bases with no gene match: 6. The DNA of the CDR3 is TGTGCCTGGAAGGGACTAGGAGGGAATGAGCAGTTCTTC. It codes for CAWKGLGGNEQFF.

The V and J genes are TRBV7-4 and TRBJ1-5, with 9 bases that match TRBD1. The CDR3 is 17 residues long. V was pared by 6 bases and J by 4 bases, with 13 bases of the junction left unmatched. The germline gives CDR1 SGHVT, CDR2 SQSDAQ. The CDR3 DNA is TGTGCCAGCAGTCACTCTTCGGGACAGGGAATGAATCAGCCCCAGCATTTT. This encodes CASSHSSGQGMNQPQHF.

V and J are TRBV5-1 and TRBJ2-1; 10 bases match TRBD2. CDR1 and CDR2 (germline): SGHRS, YFSETQ. V lost 5 bases, J lost 6 bases, and 2 bases stayed unmatched. The CDR3 contains 13 residues. Here the CDR3 DNA reads TGCGCCAGCAGAAGGACTAGCGGCAATGAGCAGTTCTTC. Translation: CASRRTSGNEQFF.

This chain links TRBV14 with TRBJ2-7; D gene uncertain. CDR1 and CDR2 from the germline V gene are SGHDN and FVKESK. V was pared by 3 bases and J by 6 bases, with 9 bases between. The CDR3 sequence is 12 residues long. The CDR3 spells CASSQVAGEQYF. The CDR3 DNA sequence: TGTGCCAGCAGCCAGGTAGCTGGCGAGCAGTACTTC.

CDR3 region: CASSHTGRSYNSPLHF. The DNA of the CDR3 is TGCGCCAGCAGCCATACGGGTCGCTCCTATAATTCACCCCTCCACTTT. The genes are TRBV4-3 and TRBJ1-6; D unclear. V gave up 3 bases and J gave up 0 bases, with 9 bases separating them. This CDR3 comprises 16 residues. CDR1 is LGHNA and CDR2 is YSLEER in the germline V gene.

V usage is TRBV5-6 and J usage is TRBJ1-1, with 9 bases identical to TRBD1. Germline V gene sequence: CDR1 SGHDT, CDR2 YYEEEE. The trim removed 0 bases at V and 4 bases at J, leaving 4 bases unmatched. This CDR3 is 15 amino acids long. The DNA of the CDR3 is TGTGCCAGCAGCTTGGGGACAGGGGCTCGCACTGAAGCTTTCTTT. This translates into CASSLGTGARTEAFF.

The rearrangement links TRBV6-1 to TRBJ1-4; 9 positions agree with TRBD1. CDR3 length: 14 residues. V shed 11 bases and J 6 bases; nucleotides not matched to a gene: 10. Per germline, CDR1 MNHNS and CDR2 SASEGT. This CDR3 is CAVQGQGEDEKLFF. The DNA of the CDR3 is TGTGCCGTTCAGGGACAGGGAGAAGATGAAAAACTGTTTTTT.

The chain carries TRBV29-1 and TRBJ1-2; 7 bases line up with TRBD1. The germline V gene encodes CDR1 SQVTM and CDR2 ANQGSEA. CDR3 length: 11 amino acids. The ends lost 7 bases at V and 4 bases at J; junction bases unmatched: 3. The CDR3 sequence: CSATGVYGYTF. The DNA for the CDR3 is TGCAGCGCAACAGGGGTCTATGGCTACACCTTC.

The chain's CDR3 is CASSAFSTGQSTEAFF. As DNA, the CDR3 is TGTGCCAGCAGTGCGTTTAGTACCGGACAGAGCACTGAAGCTTTCTTT. The gene calls are TRBV6-1 and TRBJ1-1; D might be TRBD1 (6 bases). This CDR3 is 16 amino acids long. The ends were cut back, 4 bases at V and 4 bases at J, with 19 bases in the middle. CDR1 is MNHNS and CDR2 is SASEGT in the germline V gene.

The J gene is TRBJ1-1, the V gene TRBV6-5, with D possibly TRBD1 on 6 matching bases. Trimming left V 5 bases short and J 2 bases short, with 9 bases between. In germline, CDR1 is MNHEY, CDR2 SVGAGI. CDR3 length: 13 residues. The CDR3 region has the DNA TGTGCCAGCAGTCGACAGGTCAACACTGAAGCTTTCTTT. It specifies CASSRQVNTEAFF.

The V call is TRBV28, the J call TRBJ1-5, with D possibly matching TRBD1 (5 bases). V was pared by 3 bases and J by 5 bases, with 14 bases between. The CDR3 runs 15 residues. In germline, CDR1 is MDHEN, CDR2 SYDVKM. CDR3 sequence (DNA): TGTGCCAGCAGTTTTAGGGGCTTACCTTATCAGCCCCAGCATTTT. Translated, it gives CASSFRGLPYQPQHF.